This TCR beta chain was recovered during a study of Ad26.COV2.S vaccination and SARS-CoV-2 variants. Across the whole study: Of the COV1001 trial arms, the Ad26.COV2.S arm included the donor. The vaccine Ad26.COV2.S was put into the muscle once, or twice with 56 days between. Overall study results and limits: Placebo and vaccine recipients had non-spike TCR breadth that was similar. The TCR breadth and depth analyses may have produced an underestimate of total T cell responses.

Germline V gene lookup returns CDR1 MNHEY and CDR2 SMNVEV (reference sequence). V dropped 2 bases and J dropped 5; count of bases not matched to a gene: 4. CDR3 size: 15 residues. Treatment in this sample: approximately 18 received Ad26.COV2.S at low or high dose, single or two shots; roughly 5 received placebo; per-sample allocation not given. Day 63 following the first vaccine or placebo injection was when the samples were taken. With regard to this clone: Antigen unknown.

Some clones are missing from TCRdb's copy, which holds only in-frame ones; the method was immunoSEQ multiplex PCR. The top ten hold 3.6% of the sample, which has approximately 410,000 clones, 85% to 90% seen once. This receptor was obtained from a person aged 18 to 59 who received the Ad26.COV2.S COVID-19 vaccine or a placebo. Sequenced material: peripheral blood, taken in a trial of Ad26.COV2.S vaccine versus placebo. The gene calls are TRBV27 and TRBJ2-1; 9 bases are a match to TRBD2. The chain's CDR3 is CASSLTSGGHNEQFF. Written as DNA, the CDR3 is TGTGCCAGCAGTTTAACAAGCGGGGGGCACAATGAGCAGTTCTTC.